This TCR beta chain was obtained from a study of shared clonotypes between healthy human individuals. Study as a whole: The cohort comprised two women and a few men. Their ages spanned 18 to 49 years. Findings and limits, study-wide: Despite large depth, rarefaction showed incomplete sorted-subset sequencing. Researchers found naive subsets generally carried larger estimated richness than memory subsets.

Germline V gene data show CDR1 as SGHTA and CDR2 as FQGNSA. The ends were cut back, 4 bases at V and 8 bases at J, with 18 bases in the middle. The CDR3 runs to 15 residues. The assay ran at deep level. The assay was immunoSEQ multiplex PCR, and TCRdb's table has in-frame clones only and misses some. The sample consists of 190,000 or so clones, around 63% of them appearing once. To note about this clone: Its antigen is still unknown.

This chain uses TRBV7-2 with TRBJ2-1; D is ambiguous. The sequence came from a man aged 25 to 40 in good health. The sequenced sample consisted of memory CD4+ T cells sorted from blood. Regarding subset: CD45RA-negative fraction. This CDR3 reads CASSSTGRPFHEQFF. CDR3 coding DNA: TGTGCCAGCAGCTCAACGGGCCGCCCGTTCCATGAGCAGTTCTTC.